The TCR beta chain under discussion was sequenced for a study of CD8 T cells in ankylosing spondylitis. Study findings and constraints: Made up of eight highly homologous variants, a TCR beta motif appeared characteristic of ankylosing spondylitis blood.

This clonotype was counted only a few times. The antigen is unknown. TCRdb redid the calling of the 5' RACE reads with MiXCR, one entry per CDR3 protein. The data show 100,000 to 150,000 distinct CDR3 sequences, with roughly 15% seen just once and 30% to 35% held by the top ten. CDR3 length: 14 residues. Germline V gives CDR1 LGHNA, CDR2 YNFKEQ. The V gene end was trimmed by 4 bases and the J gene end by 6 bases; junction bases not matched to a gene: 6. The sample was blood, either unsorted or a sorted T cell fraction (not recorded which). The chain has TRBV4-2 and TRBJ1-1; 9 positions agree with TRBD1. This clonotype originated in a male donor with ankylosing spondylitis. CDR3 sequence reads: CASSRGQGTSEAFF. In DNA, the CDR3 is TGTGCCAGCAGCCGAGGACAGGGGACGTCTGAAGCTTTCTTT.